This TCR beta chain comes out of a study of shared clonotypes between healthy human individuals. Germline CDR1 and CDR2: SGDLS and YYNGEE. The CDR3 totals 14 residues. V was trimmed by 1 base and J by 1 base, leaving 6 bases between them. Cells designated naive CD8 were CD45RO-negative and were positively selected for CCR7, with terminally differentiated effector memory CD45RA+ cells excluded. Data came from immunoSEQ multiplex PCR; TCRdb stores just in-frame clones and leaves some out. The top ten hold roughly 1% of the sample, which has more than 2 million clones, about 94% seen once. This receptor was obtained from a man younger than 30 in good health. V and J are TRBV9 and TRBJ2-1, with D uncertain. Sequenced: naive CD8+ T cells sorted from blood. The CDR3 bases are TGTGCCAGCAGCGTAAGTACATCCTACAATGAGCAGTTCTTC. Amino acids: CASSVSTSYNEQFF.